Listed here is a single T cell receptor beta chain. This clonotype was seen only a few times. Its antigen is currently not known. The record has no base qualities; no much larger clone is one base away. The library was obtained by PCR. The listed sequencing device is Illumina HiSeq 2500. TCR libraries were prepared with molecular barcoding, using unique molecular identifiers to normalize TCRbeta repertoire quantification. TCRdb itself trimmed the public reads at Q25 with fastp, ran MiXCR and retained productive beta chains. Rows with a matching CDR3 protein are joined into one entry that keeps the most common DNA and genes. The sample records some 350,000 distinct CDR3 sequences, approximately 10% of which are singletons. The ten largest clonotypes hold approximately 2.3% of the sample. CDR3 length: 16 amino acids, cysteine to phenylalanine. The kept DNA is CDR3 alone, 48 bases in frame from the first base. Relative to germline, V is missing 1 base and J is missing 4 bases, with 6 bases of the junction outside any gene match. CDR1 SGHTA and CDR2 FQGNSA were looked up in the germline V gene.

The data belong to a study of T-cell reconstitution after alpha-beta-depleted transplantation in children (dated by TCRdb to the mid-2010s). In terms of the full investigation: T-cell immune reconstitution after TCRalphabeta/CD19-depleted allogeneic hematopoietic cell transplantation in children was quantitatively tracked in the study by means of TCR repertoire profiling.

The input for sequencing was PBMCs from the stem cell graft donor, taken from the stem cell graft. This receptor was obtained from a human donor who donated a stem cell graft to a child with acute lymphoblastic leukemia. Recombination joined TRBV7-2 with TRBJ2-7; 11 of the junction bases match TRBD1. The DNA sequence is given as TGTGCCAGCAGCTTAGGGCGGACAGGGGGCGGATACGAGCAGTACTTC. Protein translation: CASSLGRTGGGYEQYF. Reference TRBV7-2 and TRBJ2-7 proteins supply the regions before and after the CDR3; the full variable domain is: GAGVSQSPSNKVTEKGKDVELRCDPISGHTALYWYRQSLGQGLEFLIYFQGNSAPDKSGLPSDRFSAERTGGSVSTLTIQRTQQEDSAVYLCASSLGRTGGGYEQYFGPGTRLTVT.